These 27 T cell receptor beta chains were all obtained from the same sample, sequenced in a study of T cells in Graves' hyperthyroidism and ophthalmopathy. What was amplified from RNA transcripts were TCR beta CDR3 regions. TCR CDR3 underwent first-round RT-PCR with the HTBI primer set. In TCRdb, the multiplex PCR reads were re-called with MiXCR into one record per CDR3 protein. The table records 300,000 or so distinct CDR3 sequences, around a sixth of them present only once. Sequencing was carried out using blood. The receptors derive from a woman aged 45-60 years with Graves' hyperthyroidism.

In this sample, this clonotype turned up many times. The chain uses TRBV3-1 and TRBJ2-1; no definite D call. The V and J ends lost 4 bases and 6 bases respectively, with 16 bases between them. This CDR3 contains 15 residues. The germline V gene has CDR1 LGHDT and CDR2 YNNKEL (reference sequence). CDR3: CASSLGASPSNEQFF. As DNA, the CDR3 is TGTGCCAGCAGCCTGGGTGCCTCTCCTAGCAATGAGCAGTTCTTC.

This clonotype was observed once. The rearrangement joins TRBV29-1 to TRBJ2-3; 7 nucleotides line up with TRBD1. This CDR3 has 13 residues. Unmatched junction bases numbered 8, after V lost 7 bases and J lost 4 bases. CDR1 and CDR2 (germline): SQVTM, ANQGSEA. CDR3 sequence: CSAYRGGADTQYF. CDR3 coding DNA: TGCAGCGCCTACAGGGGTGGGGCAGATACGCAGTATTTT.

This clonotype was detected ten times or more. The chain employs TRBV6-2 or TRBV6-3 and TRBJ2-3; the match to TRBD2 covers 10 bases. The CDR3 runs 16 residues. Trimming took 3 bases from V and 3 from J; bases not matched to a gene: 6. CDR1 MNHEY and CDR2 SVGEGT come from the germline V gene. The CDR3 protein is CASSYSLAGETDTQYF. The DNA for the CDR3 is TGTGCCAGCAGTTATAGTCTAGCGGGGGAGACAGATACGCAGTATTTT.

This clonotype was counted many times. DNA of the CDR3: TGTGCCAGCAGCTGGGACACAGGGAGAGGGGAAGCTTTCTTT. Its protein is CASSWDTGRGEAFF. The chain recombines TRBV12-3 or TRBV12-4 with TRBJ1-1; TRBD1 might be the D (6 bases). The V gene lost 6 bases and the J gene lost 8 bases, with 19 bases spanning the gap. The CDR3 consists of 14 residues.

This rearrangement joins TRBV5-5 to TRBJ2-1; 10 nucleotides line up with TRBD2. CDR1 is SGHKS and CDR2 is YYEKEE in the germline V gene (reference sequence). The CDR3 length is 18 residues. V lost 4 bases, J lost 5 bases, and 15 bases stayed unmatched. The CDR3 region is CASSLRTSGSLSNNEQFF. DNA of the CDR3: TGTGCCAGCAGCCTCCGGACTAGCGGTTCGCTCTCTAACAATGAGCAGTTCTTC.

The rearrangement joins TRBV3-1 to TRBJ2-2, with unresolved D. V was clipped by 4 bases and J by 2 bases, with 11 bases between them. The germline gives CDR1 LGHDT, CDR2 YNNKEL (reference sequence). This CDR3 contains 15 residues. CDR3 loop: CASSPRALNTGELFF. CDR3 bases: TGTGCCAGCAGCCCCCGGGCCCTTAACACCGGGGAGCTGTTTTTT.

This clonotype appeared many times. This rearrangement joins TRBV7-2 to TRBJ1-2; perhaps TRBD1 as D (6 bases). Trimming took off 4 bases at V and 7 bases at J, with 19 bases between the two ends. The CDR3 has 15 residues. The germline V gene encodes CDR1 SGHTA and CDR2 FQGNSA. The CDR3: CASSSYLLGAGGYTF. The CDR3, as DNA: TGTGCCAGCAGCTCTTATCTTCTGGGGGCGGGTGGCTACACCTTC.

The genes are TRBV12-3 or TRBV12-4 and TRBJ1-4; TRBD1 aligns across 8 bases. CDR3 length equals 16 residues. V shed 4 bases, J shed 8 bases, and the junction held 12 bases outside the gene matches. CDR3 DNA: TGTGCCAGCAGTTCCCAGGCAGGGACAGGACGGGAAAAACTGTTTTTT. This encodes CASSSQAGTGREKLFF.

This clonotype was seen more than once but under ten times. The chain is built from TRBV15 and TRBJ2-7, with D perhaps TRBD2 (6 bases). In germline, CDR1 is LNHNV, CDR2 YYDKDF (reference sequence). The CDR3 spans 17 residues. V was trimmed by 0 bases and J by 3 bases, leaving 18 bases between them. In DNA, the CDR3 is TGTGCCACCAGCAGAGATCCTGGAAGCGGGCGGGTCTACGAGCAGTACTTC. Amino acids: CATSRDPGSGRVYEQYF.

The chain recombines TRBV19 with TRBJ2-7; D gene ambiguous. The CDR3 consists of 15 residues. CDR1 and CDR2 from the germline V gene are LNHDA and SQIVND (reference sequence). V was pared by 1 base and J by 2 bases, with 12 bases between. This chain's CDR3 is CASSIGPGTAYEQYF. The DNA for the CDR3 is TGTGCCAGTAGTATAGGTCCAGGAACAGCCTACGAGCAGTACTTC.

The chain uses TRBV12-3 or TRBV12-4 and TRBJ2-2, with D uncertain. The V end lost 2 bases, the J end lost 5 bases, and 6 bases lay between the germline ends. The CDR3 is 13 residues long. CDR3 in DNA: TGTGCCAGCAGTTTATATGCAACCGGGGAGCTGTTTTTT. As protein: CASSLYATGELFF.

This clonotype showed up many times. This chain's CDR3 is CSARRLEGPETQYF. The CDR3 DNA reads TGCAGTGCTAGGAGGCTGGAGGGCCCAGAGACCCAGTACTTC. The gene calls are TRBV20-1 and TRBJ2-5; a possible D gene is TRBD2 (6 bases). CDR3 length: 14 amino acids. Germline V gene sequence: CDR1 DFQATT, CDR2 SNEGSKA (reference sequence). Trimming pared 3 bases from V and 4 bases from J, leaving 15 bases between.

This clonotype was seen ten or more times. V usage is TRBV12-3 or TRBV12-4 and J usage is TRBJ1-2; TRBD1 matches at 7 bases. This CDR3 comprises 14 residues. The J segment lost 4 bases and the V segment lost 7 bases, leaving 9 bases of the junction unmatched. The CDR3 coding sequence is TGTGCCAGCACTCCTTCAGGGGGGCCCTATGGCTACACCTTC. This translates into CASTPSGGPYGYTF.

This clonotype was seen repeatedly, ten times or more. The chain carries TRBV6-6 and TRBJ1-2; D might be TRBD1 (5 bases). CDR1 is MNHNY, CDR2 SVGAGI, per germline (reference sequence). The CDR3 contains 15 residues. V lost 2 bases to trimming and J lost 5 bases, with 15 bases between them. CDR3 sequence: CASSYVAREGYGYTF. In DNA form, the CDR3 reads TGTGCCAGCAGTTACGTCGCCAGGGAGGGGTATGGCTACACCTTC.

This clonotype has a count of ten or more. The chain combines TRBV12-3 or TRBV12-4 with TRBJ2-1; no reliable D call. V shed 3 bases and J shed 6 bases, with 12 bases lying between them. CDR3 length: 14 amino acids. CDR3 amino acids: CASSLSGAINEQFF. The CDR3 nucleotides are TGTGCCAGCAGTTTGTCAGGAGCGATCAATGAGCAGTTCTTC.

This clonotype was seen a handful of times. V gene TRBV18 combines with J gene TRBJ1-1; D is uncertain. Trimming cost V 2 bases and J 0 bases, with 7 bases left between them. There are 14 residues in the CDR3. The germline gives CDR1 KGHSH, CDR2 LQKENI. The CDR3 coding sequence is TGTGCCAGCTCACCAACAGTTATGAACACTGAAGCTTTCTTT. Encoded protein: CASSPTVMNTEAFF.

The genes are TRBV2 and TRBJ2-5, with no clear D. CDR3 size: 17 residues. V lost 6 bases and J 2 bases, leaving 22 bases between the germline ends. CDR1 and CDR2 from the germline V gene are SNHLY and FYNNEI. The CDR3 loop reads CASRDGRRQTPQETQYF. In DNA form, the CDR3 reads TGTGCCAGCAGGGACGGTCGGCGGCAGACGCCTCAAGAGACCCAGTACTTC.

This clonotype came up a few times. The gene calls are TRBV20-1 and TRBJ1-2; no definite D call. The V end lost 0 bases, the J end lost 2 bases, and 16 bases lay between the germline ends. This CDR3 is built from 16 residues. Germline V gene sequence: CDR1 DFQATT, CDR2 SNEGSKA (reference sequence). The CDR3 loop is CSARDQVPATNYGYTF. The CDR3 nucleotides are TGCAGTGCTAGAGATCAGGTCCCAGCCACCAACTATGGCTACACCTTC.

V is TRBV7-8 and J is TRBJ1-5; D call uncertain. The CDR3 is 15 amino acids. CDR1 and CDR2 (germline): SGHVS, FQNEAQ. The germline V and J ends were trimmed by 1 base and 3 bases, with 10 bases remaining between them. The CDR3 DNA is TGTGCCAGCAGCTTAGAGGCAGGAAACAATCAGCCCCAGCATTTT. Its translation is CASSLEAGNNQPQHF.

The sample holds many counts of this clonotype. The J gene is TRBJ1-2, the V gene TRBV2; 7 bases map to TRBD1. The junction had 5 bases not matched to a gene; V was cut back by 7 bases and J by 6 bases. From germline, CDR1 is SNHLY and CDR2 FYNNEI. This CDR3 region has 12 residues. The CDR3 sequence: CASIDRVNGYTF. The CDR3, as DNA: TGTGCCAGCATAGACAGGGTCAATGGCTACACCTTC.

The rearrangement links TRBV7-8 to TRBJ1-2; 7 bases align to TRBD1. CDR3 length: 15 amino acids. Trimming took 2 bases from V and 5 from J; bases not matched to a gene: 8. The V gene's germline CDR1 is SGHVS and CDR2 FQNEAQ. CDR3 DNA sequence: TGTGCCAGCAGCTTACGGGTCAGGGGGTGGTATGGCTACACCTTC. Protein sequence: CASSLRVRGWYGYTF.

This clonotype was seen many times. The J gene is TRBJ2-7, the V gene TRBV11-2; perhaps TRBD2 as D (5 bases). Germline V gene data show CDR1 as SGHAT and CDR2 as FQNNGV. Trimming removed 1 base at V and 2 bases at J, with 15 bases between. The CDR3 has 16 amino acids. The CDR3, as DNA: TGTGCCAGCAGCTTAGGCTACGACGGGCGGGCCTACGAGCAGTACTTC. It is translated as CASSLGYDGRAYEQYF. The variable domain in full, completed from reference TRBV11-2 and TRBJ2-7, reads EAGVAQSPRYKIIEKRQSVAFWCNPISGHATLYWYQQILGQGPKLLIQFQNNGVVDDSQLPKDRFSAERLKGVDSTLKIQPAKLEDSAVYLCASSLGYDGRAYEQYFGPGTRLTVT.

This sequence joins TRBV19 and TRBJ1-6; D not certain. This CDR3 comprises 13 residues. V lost 5 bases to trimming and J lost 13 bases, with 15 bases between them. The germline V gene encodes CDR1 LNHDA and CDR2 SQIVND (reference sequence). CDR3 residues: CASSPATSPPLHF. The CDR3 DNA is TGTGCCAGTAGTCCAGCCACGTCGCCGCCCCTCCACTTT. The whole variable domain, remainder taken from reference TRBV19 and TRBJ1-6, is DGGITQSPKYLFRKEGQNVTLSCEQNLNHDAMYWYRQDPGQGLRLIYYSQIVNDFQKGDIAEGYSVSREKKESFPLTVTSAQKNPTAFYLCASSPATSPPLHFGNGTRLTVT.

The chain recombines TRBV28 with TRBJ1-6; D remains ambiguous. CDR1 and CDR2 from the germline V gene are MDHEN and SYDVKM. The CDR3 has 12 amino acids. Trimming removed 8 bases from V and 0 bases from J, with 2 bases in between. In DNA form, the CDR3 reads TGTGCCAGCGGCTCCTATAATTCACCCCTCCACTTT. It codes for CASGSYNSPLHF.

The chain employs TRBV29-1 and TRBJ2-5, with D unresolved. Germline V gene data show CDR1 as SQVTM and CDR2 as ANQGSEA. Trimming left V 4 bases short and J 3 bases short, with 15 bases between. This CDR3 region has 14 residues. CDR3 DNA sequence: TGCAGCGTTGCAGGTGGCCAGGCGAAAGAGACCCAGTACTTC. This encodes CSVAGGQAKETQYF.

This clonotype was counted between two and nine times. J is TRBJ2-7 and V is TRBV2; 9 positions match TRBD2. Trimming at V came to 2 bases and at J to 4 bases, leaving 9 bases not matched to a gene. Germline V gene sequence: CDR1 SNHLY, CDR2 FYNNEI. This CDR3 region has 16 residues. The CDR3 sequence: CASSEKDSGSRYEQYF. In nucleotides, the CDR3 is TGTGCCAGCAGTGAAAAAGATAGCGGGAGTAGGTACGAGCAGTACTTC.

This clonotype turned up a few times. The chain uses TRBV3-1 and TRBJ2-5; 10 bases fit TRBD1. V lost 2 bases to trimming and J lost 5 bases; unmatched junction nucleotides: 8. Germline assignment: CDR1 LGHDT and CDR2 YNNKEL (reference sequence). The CDR3 runs to 16 residues. The CDR3 protein is CASSQRYDRGLETQYF. CDR3 DNA sequence: TGTGCCAGCAGCCAAAGATACGACAGGGGGCTTGAGACCCAGTACTTC.